The clone carrying this T cell receptor beta chain was recorded a few times. The antigen is undetermined. At one end, the junction sequence differs from germline, possibly due to a read error. Disease duration was under 3 months in the ophthalmopathy patients, who also had a Clinical Activity Score of at least 3 and a NOSPECS grade of at least 4. Uncontrolled infection, other autoimmune disease, pregnancy or lactation led to exclusion. This sample was included in a study of T cells in Graves' hyperthyroidism and ophthalmopathy. About the study: Blood was drawn when the patient was first diagnosed and still untreated. The study, taken as a whole, reports: Ophthalmopathy onset followed model prediction by a median roughly six months.

The CDR3 contains 13 residues. CDR1 and CDR2 (germline): GTSNPN, SVGIG (reference sequence). Amplification yielded TCR beta CDR3 regions, with RNA transcripts as the source. TCR CDR3 underwent first-round RT-PCR with the HTBI primer set. TCRdb reanalysed the multiplex PCR reads using MiXCR and keeps one entry per CDR3 protein. The data show about 600,000 distinct CDR3 sequences, roughly 15% seen once. J is TRBJ2-5 and V is TRBV30; D ambiguous. The sequence was obtained from a woman between 35 and 50 years old with Graves' ophthalmopathy. Sequences were obtained from blood. CDR3 in amino acids: CAWAGSGQEAQYF. The CDR3 nucleotides read TGTGCCTGGGCTGGGTCGGGCCAAGAGGCCCAGTACTTC.